Listed below are T cell receptor beta chains from one sample, sequenced in a study of T cells in Graves' hyperthyroidism and ophthalmopathy. One entry per CDR3 protein, called by TCRdb with MiXCR from the multiplex PCR reads. The repertoire holds under 300,000 distinct CDR3 sequences, with about 25% as singletons. The sample comprised blood. These receptors all come from a man aged 35-49 years with Graves' hyperthyroidism that later progressed to Graves' ophthalmopathy. Each CDR3 is given with its conserved first and last residue. D genes are given only for firm matches. Part of the rows lack a size; the others show once, few, many or a class for expanded clones.

J,D,V,size,DNA,CDR3
TRBJ2-2,TRBD1,TRBV28,many,TGTGCCAGCAGTTTACGGCCAGGACAGGGAGCCGGGGAGCTGTTTTTT,CASSLRPGQGAGELFF
TRBJ2-7,TRBD1,TRBV7-3,many,TGTGCCAGCAGCTTGGACAGGGGGTCGTGGGAGCAGTACTTC,CASSLDRGSWEQYF
TRBJ1-1,NA,TRBV19,many,TGTGCCAGTAGTATATTGGAGAAGGAGGCTGCTTTCTTT,CASSILEKEAAFF
TRBJ1-1,NA,TRBV12-3/TRBV12-4,few,TGTGCCAGCAGTTTTGGGGGCTTCGCTGAAGCTTTCTTT,CASSFGGFAEAFF
TRBJ2-5,TRBD2,TRBV28,many,TGTGCCAGCAGTTTCGCGGGAGGCGGGACCCAGTACTTC,CASSFAGGGTQYF
TRBJ2-2,TRBD2,TRBV19,few,TGTGCCAGTAGTATGACTAGCGGAGAAAACACCGGGGAGCTGTTTTTT,CASSMTSGENTGELFF
TRBJ2-5,NA,TRBV5-1,few,TGCGCCAGCAGCTTGGCCGGGATAAAAGAGACCCAGTACTTC,CASSLAGIKETQYF
TRBJ1-2,TRBD1,TRBV24-1,many,TGTGCCACCAGTGACGCCGGGACAGGGGCATATGGCTACACCTTC,CATSDAGTGAYGYTF
TRBJ2-7,TRBD2,TRBV11-2,NA,TGTGTCAGCAGCTTAGATGGTAGCGGGAGCTACCAGCAGTACTTC,CVSSLDGSGSYQQYF
TRBJ2-5,NA,TRBV10-3,NA,TGTGCCATCAGTGAGACAAACCAGGGCCGGGAGACCCAGTACTTC,CAISETNQGRETQYF
TRBJ1-5,NA,TRBV19,many,TGTGCCAGTAGTATCGCAGGGGGCAATCAGCCCCAGCATTTT,CASSIAGGNQPQHF
TRBJ1-2,TRBD1,TRBV6-1,many,TGTGCCAGCAGTCGGACAGGGTACTTTGGCTACACCTTC,CASSRTGYFGYTF
TRBJ1-5,TRBD1,TRBV24-1,many,TGTGCCACCAGTGACGGAGGGACAGGGGTCGTTCAGCCCCAGCATTTT,CATSDGGTGVVQPQHF
TRBJ2-5,TRBD1,TRBV12-3/TRBV12-4,NA,TGTGCCAGCAGTTTCCGACAGGGGGCAGAGACCCAGTACTTC,CASSFRQGAETQYF
TRBJ2-7,NA,TRBV12-3/TRBV12-4,few,TGTGCCAGCAGCCTTGACGGCGCCGAGCAGTACTTC,CASSLDGAEQYF
TRBJ1-1,TRBD1,TRBV13,NA,TGTGCCAGCAGCGTACAGACAGGGGATTATACTGAAGCTTTCTTT,CASSVQTGDYTEAFF
TRBJ1-2,TRBD1,TRBV7-2,many,TGTGCCAGCAGCCCCCTGAGACAGGGAAATGGCTACACCTTC,CASSPLRQGNGYTF
TRBJ2-6,NA,TRBV28,many,TGTGCCAGCAGTTTATCGGGACCGAGCTCTGGGGCCAACGTCCTGACTTTC,CASSLSGPSSGANVLTF
TRBJ1-2,NA,TRBV12-3/TRBV12-4,once,TGTGCCAGCAGTTTTCATGGCTACACCTTC,CASSFHGYTF
TRBJ1-3,NA,TRBV6-5,NA,TGTGCCAGCATTTCAGCTCTCTCTGGAAACACCATATATTTT,CASISALSGNTIYF
TRBJ2-5,NA,TRBV20-1,NA,TGCAGTGCTATGAGGGCTAGCCGCTCCCAAGAGACCCAGTACTTC,CSAMRASRSQETQYF
TRBJ2-5,TRBD2,TRBV20-1,few,TGCAGTGCTAGCGCTGGGACTAGCGGCGAAGAGACCCAGTACTTC,CSASAGTSGEETQYF